One T cell receptor beta chain is described in this entry. Its matching antigen is unknown. The sample belongs to a study of radiotherapy plus CTLA-4 blockade in lung cancer. This table comes from immunoSEQ multiplex PCR, and its TCRdb copy is limited to in-frame clones, with some not included. The table lists about 77,000 clones, over 65% of them singletons. Study outcomes and limitations: Clones of tumor-derived TCRs expanded in blood after radiotherapy plus ipilimumab.

The starting material was peripheral blood, obtained from a patient treated with radiotherapy plus ipilimumab. This sequence was found in a human donor with non-small cell lung cancer whose response to radiotherapy plus ipilimumab could not be evaluated.

This CDR3 reads CASSQDGDRAPGELFF. CDR3 coding DNA: TGTGCCAGCAGCCAAGATGGGGACAGGGCTCCCGGGGAGCTGTTTTTT. The chain links TRBV14 to TRBJ2-2; the match to TRBD1 covers 9 bases. CDR1 is SGHDN and CDR2 is FVKESK in the germline V gene. The trim removed 0 bases at V and 6 bases at J, leaving 5 bases unmatched. CDR3 size: 16 residues.